This TCR beta chain was sequenced in a study of blood T cell repertoires in COVID-19. About the study: Both acute and convalescent COVID-19 samples were obtained from the United States, Italy and Spain.

The CDR3 spans 13 residues. The V end lost 4 bases, the J end lost 7 bases, and 10 bases lay between the germline ends. CDR1 and CDR2 (germline): MNHEY, SMNVEV (reference sequence). Enrolled during active infection, Seattle patients were then followed longitudinally. Per the authors' pipeline: Reference gene primer amplification yielded estimated nucleated cell counts. Generated by immunoSEQ multiplex PCR, the TCRdb table keeps only in-frame clones and is missing some. That table is the source of V, J and clone size, and D and trimming were worked out from the DNA. The data show 500,000 to 600,000 clones, less than 90% seen once.

The receptor was isolated from a woman between 45 and 65 years old with COVID-19, enrolled during active disease. The chain carries TRBV27 and TRBJ2-2, with D unclear. The sequenced material came from peripheral blood. CDR3 in DNA: TGTGCCAGCAGTTCCAGGTTGGACGGGGAGCTGTTTTTT. Residues: CASSSRLDGELFF.